A selection of T cell receptor beta chains follows, all from one sample in a study of low-dose radiotherapy and immunotherapy resistance in tumors. MiXCR, run by TCRdb on the reads, gives a single entry per CDR3 protein. Of tens of thousands of distinct CDR3 sequences listed, less than 20% are singletons. Sequencing was performed on PBMCs, taken after low-dose radiotherapy plus immunotherapy. These receptors originate from a male donor with prostate cancer. Both conserved end residues are part of each CDR3. Each record gives: clone size, J gene, CDR3 length, D gene, V gene, CDR3 DNA, CDR3 protein. The D gene is left open where the match is weak. Part of the rows lack a size; the others show once, few, many or a class for expanded clones.

- | TRBJ2-7 | 14 | TRBD1 | TRBV19 | TGTGCCAGTAGTAGTATTGGACAGGGGGGCGAGCAGTACTTC | CASSSIGQGGEQYF
many | TRBJ1-2 | 16 | TRBD1 | TRBV28 | TGTGCCACCACTACTCAGGGACAGGGGGCGCTTCAGGGCTACACCTTC | CATTTQGQGALQGYTF
- | TRBJ1-3 | 16 | - | TRBV7-2 | TGTGCCAGCAGCTTAGCGACGGGGTTCTCTGGAAACACCATATATTTT | CASSLATGFSGNTIYF
- | TRBJ2-7 | 14 | - | TRBV7-1 | TGCGCCAGCAGCTCAGGCACAGGGCCCCTTGAGCAGTACTTC | CASSSGTGPLEQYF
many | TRBJ2-7 | 13 | - | TRBV7-2 | TGTGCCAGCAGCTTCGGAGTTAGCTACGAGCAGTACTTC | CASSFGVSYEQYF
many | TRBJ2-7 | 15 | TRBD2 | TRBV4-2 | TGTGCCAGCAGCCAATGGGCTAGCGGAGCCTACGAGCAGTACTTC | CASSQWASGAYEQYF
many | TRBJ2-1 | 17 | TRBD2 | TRBV20-1 | TGCAGTGCTAGAGCAGAACTAGCGGGTACCTCCTACAATGAGCAGTTCTTC | CSARAELAGTSYNEQFF
many | TRBJ2-1 | 14 | - | TRBV5-1 | TGCGCCAGCAGCTTGACCGACAGCTACAATGAGCAGTTCTTC | CASSLTDSYNEQFF
many | TRBJ2-4 | 18 | TRBD2 | TRBV6-2/TRBV6-3 | TGTGCCAGCAGTTACTCCGGGCCTAGCGGGAGTACCAAAAACATTCAGTACTTC | CASSYSGPSGSTKNIQYF
many | TRBJ2-2 | 14 | TRBD1 | TRBV18 | TGTGCCAGCCCCGGGACAGGGAACACCGGGGAGCTGTTTTTT | CASPGTGNTGELFF
many | TRBJ2-7 | 17 | TRBD2 | TRBV5-4 | TGTGCCAGCAGCTCCGGGACTAGCGGGAGGGTTTCCTACGAGCAGTACTTC | CASSSGTSGRVSYEQYF
many | TRBJ2-2 | 13 | - | TRBV5-1 | TGCGCCAGCACTCGTCAGGGCACCGGGGAGCTGTTTTTT | CASTRQGTGELFF
many | TRBJ2-3 | 18 | TRBD2 | TRBV19 | TGTGCCAGTAGGTCGGGGGGACTAGCGACGGGGAACACAGATACGCAGTATTTT | CASRSGGLATGNTDTQYF
many | TRBJ1-1 | 14 | - | TRBV28 | TGTGCCAGCAGTCCAGACAAGGTGGGCACTGAAGCTTTCTTT | CASSPDKVGTEAFF
many | TRBJ2-7 | 13 | TRBD2 | TRBV10-3 | TGTGCCATCTCGCGGGAGGGCCCCTACGAGCAGTACTTC | CAISREGPYEQYF
many | TRBJ2-7 | 15 | TRBD2 | TRBV30 | TGTGCCTGGAGCTCTGGACTAGCGGGGGCCTACGAGCAGTACTTC | CAWSSGLAGAYEQYF
many | TRBJ2-1 | 16 | - | TRBV4-2 | TGTGCCAGCAGCCGAGGTAGCGTGAGCTCCTACAATGAGCAGTTCTTC | CASSRGSVSSYNEQFF
many | TRBJ2-7 | 15 | - | TRBV28 | TGTGCCAGCAGTTTAACCTGGGACGCCACCTACGAGCAGTACTTC | CASSLTWDATYEQYF
- | TRBJ2-1 | 15 | TRBD2 | TRBV9 | TGTGCCAGCAGCACCTTTAGCGGGAGTTCCAATGAGCAGTTCTTC | CASSTFSGSSNEQFF
- | TRBJ2-7 | 15 | TRBD2 | TRBV6-6 | TGTGCCAGCAGTCCTGGACTAGCGGGAGTTTACGAGCAGTACTTC | CASSPGLAGVYEQYF
many | TRBJ1-2 | 15 | TRBD1 | TRBV7-2 | TGTGCCAGCAGTTTTCCGGGACAGGGATTCGGTGGCTACACCTTC | CASSFPGQGFGGYTF
many | TRBJ1-2 | 15 | - | TRBV7-2 | TGTGCCAGCAGCTTAGGACTCGGGCAGAACTATGGCTACACCTTC | CASSLGLGQNYGYTF
few | TRBJ2-7 | 12 | - | TRBV9 | TGTGCCAGCAGCAGTACTACCTACGAGCAGTACTTC | CASSSTTYEQYF
many | TRBJ1-1 | 12 | - | TRBV20-1 | TGCAGTGCTTTTACACGGAACACTGAAGCTTTCTTT | CSAFTRNTEAFF
- | TRBJ2-1 | 12 | - | TRBV5-6 | TGTGCCAGCAGCCCGCAGGGGAGTGAGCAGTTCTTC | CASSPQGSEQFF
- | TRBJ2-7 | 14 | - | TRBV28 | TGTGCCAGCAGTACACAGGGCCTCTTGGGGGAGCAGTACTTC | CASSTQGLLGEQYF
many | TRBJ2-1 | 15 | TRBD2 | TRBV11-3 | TGTGCCAGCAGCACTAGCGGGGCGACCTACAATGAGCAGTTCTTC | CASSTSGATYNEQFF
few | TRBJ2-2 | 16 | TRBD2 | TRBV5-1 | TGCGCCAGCAGCTTGGCGCGGGAGCTGGACACCGGGGAGCTGTTTTTT | CASSLARELDTGELFF
many | TRBJ2-2 | 19 | - | TRBV28 | TGTGCCAGCAGTTCCTTTACGTTTAACATCTTCGCGCGGGCCGGGGAGCTGTTTTTT | CASSSFTFNIFARAGELFF
many | TRBJ2-7 | 17 | TRBD2 | TRBV12-3/TRBV12-4 | TGTGCCAGCAGTTTATCAATCGGGACTAGCGGGAGGAACGAGCAGTACTTC | CASSLSIGTSGRNEQYF
many | TRBJ2-3 | 16 | - | TRBV9 | TGTGCCAGCAGCGTAGCCCCTAGCGCGGGCACAGATACGCAGTATTTT | CASSVAPSAGTDTQYF
many | TRBJ1-4 | 13 | - | TRBV12-3/TRBV12-4 | TGTGCCAGCAGCTTCGCGTTGAATGAAAAACTGTTTTTT | CASSFALNEKLFF
many | TRBJ2-1 | 14 | - | TRBV29-1 | TGCAGCGTTGAAGAGATCAGGGGTGGAGGTGAGCAGTTCTTC | CSVEEIRGGGEQFF
many | TRBJ2-1 | 17 | - | TRBV28 | TGTGCCAGCAATGGCTTCGGTGCTCGGGGCTCCTACAATGAGCAGTTCTTC | CASNGFGARGSYNEQFF
few | TRBJ1-1 | 14 | TRBD1 | TRBV9 | TGTGCCAGCAGCCCTAGACAGGGGAACACTGAAGCTTTCTTT | CASSPRQGNTEAFF
many | TRBJ1-5 | 22 | TRBD1 | TRBV7-8 | TGTGCCAGCAGCTTAATGGTCTCTCGCCGGGACAGGGGAGACCTTAGCAATCAGCCCCAGCATTTT | CASSLMVSRRDRGDLSNQPQHF
- | TRBJ2-7 | 15 | TRBD1 | TRBV6-2/TRBV6-3 | TGTGCCAGCAGTACGGGACAGGGGGGTCTCTACGAGCAGTACTTC | CASSTGQGGLYEQYF
many | TRBJ2-1 | 16 | TRBD2 | TRBV9 | TGTGCCAGCAGCCCCCGTGTCGGGAGGGCGAGCAATGAGCAGTTCTTC | CASSPRVGRASNEQFF
many | TRBJ1-3 | 14 | - | TRBV7-2 | TGTGCCAGCAGCTCCGAGACGGGGCTAAACACCATATATTTT | CASSSETGLNTIYF
many | TRBJ2-1 | 14 | TRBD1 | TRBV9 | TGTGCCAGCAGCCCAGGGGGTTCTTACAATGAGCAGTTCTTC | CASSPGGSYNEQFF
many | TRBJ2-4 | 19 | - | TRBV21-1 | TGTGCCAGCAGCAAAGTCTCCTCCGGGACGCACCTAGCCAAAGGGATTCAGTACTTC | CASSKVSSGTHLAKGIQYF
many | TRBJ2-1 | 16 | TRBD2 | TRBV7-3 | TGTGCCAGCAGCTTGGCCGGGACTAGCTCCTACAATGAGCAGTTCTTC | CASSLAGTSSYNEQFF
- | TRBJ2-1 | 12 | - | TRBV10-3 | TGTGCCACCGCAGATTCTTACAATGAGCAGTTCTTC | CATADSYNEQFF
many | TRBJ1-2 | 15 | - | TRBV28 | TGTGCCAGCAGTTCCCCTGACAGGTACCCCTATGGCTACACCTTC | CASSSPDRYPYGYTF
many | TRBJ1-2 | 14 | - | TRBV20-1 | TGCAGTGCTTCATCCTTCCAGGACACCTATGGCTACACCTTC | CSASSFQDTYGYTF